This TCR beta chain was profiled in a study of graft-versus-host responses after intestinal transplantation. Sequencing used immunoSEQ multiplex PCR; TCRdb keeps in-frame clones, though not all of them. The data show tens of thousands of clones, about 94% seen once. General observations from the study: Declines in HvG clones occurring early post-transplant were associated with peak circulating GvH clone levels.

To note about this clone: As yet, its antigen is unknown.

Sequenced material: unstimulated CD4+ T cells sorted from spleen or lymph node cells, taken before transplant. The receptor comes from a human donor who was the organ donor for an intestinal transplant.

CDR3 region: CATSSDRGPYRELFF. CDR3 coding DNA: TGTGCCACCAGCAGCGACAGGGGCCCCTACCGGGAGCTGTTTTTT. The chain carries TRBV15 and TRBJ2-2; 8 nucleotides agree with TRBD1. Germline values: CDR1 LNHNV, CDR2 YYDKDF (reference sequence). Unmatched junction bases numbered 9, after V lost 3 bases and J lost 9 bases. The CDR3 loop spans 15 amino acids.